This TCR beta chain was identified in a study of CD8 T cells in Susac syndrome. The study, taken as a whole, reports: An acknowledgment was made by the study that its TCR sequencing and HLA analysis involved relatively few individuals.

This clonotype was seen only once. The antigen is undetermined. With random hexamers, reverse transcription was performed on about 0.45 to 1 ug of RNA. An immunoSEQ multiplex PCR generated amplified TCR beta CDR3 products spanning 54 Vbeta and 13 Jbeta. TCRdb re-analysed the immunoSEQ multiplex PCR reads in MiXCR, keeping a single row per CDR3 protein. Of about 300,000 distinct CDR3 sequences in the sample, approximately 85% are singletons; the top ten hold roughly 0.21%. The multiple sclerosis controls were treatment-naive patients affected by stable or active relapsing-remitting disease. Negative isolation yielded CD4+ and CD8+ T cells, and FACS enriched TEMRA cells. The source material was CD8+ T cells from PBMCs. The receptor comes from a human donor with multiple sclerosis.

CDR3 nucleotide sequence: TGTGCCAGCACCGCGGGCGAGGGGGCTTCTGAGACCCAGTACTTC. As protein: CASTAGEGASETQYF. The V and J genes are TRBV28 and TRBJ2-5; 7 nucleotides match TRBD1. The ends lost 7 bases at V and 5 bases at J; junction bases unmatched: 13. Looked up from germline, CDR1 is MDHEN and CDR2 is SYDVKM. The CDR3 covers 15 residues.